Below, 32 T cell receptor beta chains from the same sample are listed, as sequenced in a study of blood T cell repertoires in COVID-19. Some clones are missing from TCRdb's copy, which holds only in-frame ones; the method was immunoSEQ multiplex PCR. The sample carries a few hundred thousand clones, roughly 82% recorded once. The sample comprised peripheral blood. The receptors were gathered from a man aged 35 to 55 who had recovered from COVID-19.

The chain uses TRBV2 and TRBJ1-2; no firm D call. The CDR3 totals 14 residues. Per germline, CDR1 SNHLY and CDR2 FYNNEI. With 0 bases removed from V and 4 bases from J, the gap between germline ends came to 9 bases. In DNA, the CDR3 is TGTGCCAGCAGTGAAGCGGCCCATTCCTATGGCTACACCTTC. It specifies CASSEAAHSYGYTF.

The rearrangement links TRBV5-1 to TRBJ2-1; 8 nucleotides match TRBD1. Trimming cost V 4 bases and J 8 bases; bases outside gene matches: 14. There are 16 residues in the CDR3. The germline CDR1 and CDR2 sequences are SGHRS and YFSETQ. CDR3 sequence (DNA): TGCGCCAGCAGCCTGACCGCGACAGGGGAAAGGGATGAGCAGTTCTTC. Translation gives CASSLTATGERDEQFF.

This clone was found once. CDR3 protein: CSASATWNTEAFF. The CDR3 bases are TGCAGTGCTAGTGCCACATGGAACACTGAAGCTTTCTTT. This chain links TRBV20-1 with TRBJ1-1; D remains unclear. The CDR3 has 13 amino acids. Per germline, CDR1 DFQATT and CDR2 SNEGSKA (reference sequence). V shed 3 bases and J shed 1 base, with 9 bases lying between them.

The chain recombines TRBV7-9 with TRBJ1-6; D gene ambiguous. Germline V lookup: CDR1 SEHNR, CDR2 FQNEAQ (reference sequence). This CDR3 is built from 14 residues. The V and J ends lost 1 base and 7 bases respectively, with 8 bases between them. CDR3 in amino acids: CASSLVGENSPLHF. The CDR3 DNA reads TGTGCCAGCAGCTTAGTCGGGGAGAATTCACCCCTCCACTTT.

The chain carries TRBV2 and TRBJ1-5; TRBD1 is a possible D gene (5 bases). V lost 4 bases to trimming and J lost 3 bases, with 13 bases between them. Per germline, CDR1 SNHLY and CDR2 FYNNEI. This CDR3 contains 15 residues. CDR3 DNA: TGTGCCAGCAGTGTTGAAGGGGAAAACAATCAGCCCCAGCATTTT. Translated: CASSVEGENNQPQHF.

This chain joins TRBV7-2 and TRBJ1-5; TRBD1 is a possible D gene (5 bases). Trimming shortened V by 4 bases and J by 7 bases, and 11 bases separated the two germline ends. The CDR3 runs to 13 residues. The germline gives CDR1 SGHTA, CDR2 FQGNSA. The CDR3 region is CASSSGRGQPQHF. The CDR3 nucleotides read TGTGCCAGCAGCTCTGGGAGGGGACAGCCCCAGCATTTT.

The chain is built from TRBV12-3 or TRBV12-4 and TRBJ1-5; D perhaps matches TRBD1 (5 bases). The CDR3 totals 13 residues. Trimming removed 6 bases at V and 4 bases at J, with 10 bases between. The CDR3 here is CASSRRQNQPQHF. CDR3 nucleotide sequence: TGTGCCAGCAGCCGTAGACAGAATCAGCCCCAGCATTTT.

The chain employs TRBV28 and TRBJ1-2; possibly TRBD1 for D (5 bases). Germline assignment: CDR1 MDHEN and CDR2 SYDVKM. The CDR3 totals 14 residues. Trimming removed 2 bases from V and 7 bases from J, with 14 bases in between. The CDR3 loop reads CASSLVGATTGYTF. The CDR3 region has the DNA TGTGCCAGCAGTTTAGTTGGGGCGACCACTGGCTACACCTTC.

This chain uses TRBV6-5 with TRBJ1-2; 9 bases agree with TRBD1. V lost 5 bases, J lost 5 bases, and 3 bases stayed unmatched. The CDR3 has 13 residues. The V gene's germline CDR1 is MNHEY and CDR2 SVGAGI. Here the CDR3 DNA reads TGTGCCAGCAGTACAGGGGGCGGTTATGGCTACACCTTC. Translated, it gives CASSTGGGYGYTF.

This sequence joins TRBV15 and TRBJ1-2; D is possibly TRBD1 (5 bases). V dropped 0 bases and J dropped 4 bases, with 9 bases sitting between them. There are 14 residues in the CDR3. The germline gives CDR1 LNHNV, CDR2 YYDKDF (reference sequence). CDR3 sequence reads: CATSRDRRGYGYTF. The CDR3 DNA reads TGTGCCACCAGCAGAGATAGGAGGGGCTATGGCTACACCTTC.

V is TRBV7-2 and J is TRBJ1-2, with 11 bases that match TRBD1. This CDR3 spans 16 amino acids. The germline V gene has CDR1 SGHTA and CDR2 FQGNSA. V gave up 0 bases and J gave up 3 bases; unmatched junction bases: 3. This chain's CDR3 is CASSLAGTGGYYGYTF. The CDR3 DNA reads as TGTGCCAGCAGCTTAGCCGGGACAGGGGGGTACTATGGCTACACCTTC.

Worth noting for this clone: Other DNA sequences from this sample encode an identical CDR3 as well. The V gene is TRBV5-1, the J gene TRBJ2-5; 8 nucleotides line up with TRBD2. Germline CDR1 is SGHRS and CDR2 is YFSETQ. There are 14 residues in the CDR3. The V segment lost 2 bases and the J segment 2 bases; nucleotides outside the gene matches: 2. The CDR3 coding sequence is TGCGCCAGCAGCTTAACGGGAGGGCAAGAGACCCAGTACTTC. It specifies CASSLTGGQETQYF.

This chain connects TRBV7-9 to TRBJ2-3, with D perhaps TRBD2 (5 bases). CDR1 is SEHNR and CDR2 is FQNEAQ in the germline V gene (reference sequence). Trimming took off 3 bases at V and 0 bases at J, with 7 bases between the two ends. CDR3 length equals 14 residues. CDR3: CASSFGGSTDTQYF. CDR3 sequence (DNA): TGTGCCAGCAGCTTCGGCGGGAGCACAGATACGCAGTATTTT.

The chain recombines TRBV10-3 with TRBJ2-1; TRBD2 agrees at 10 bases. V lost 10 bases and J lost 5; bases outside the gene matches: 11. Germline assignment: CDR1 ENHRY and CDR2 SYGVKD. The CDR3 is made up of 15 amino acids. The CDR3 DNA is TGTGCCACCCAGACTAGCGGGCGACTTCACAATGAGCAGTTCTTC. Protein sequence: CATQTSGRLHNEQFF.

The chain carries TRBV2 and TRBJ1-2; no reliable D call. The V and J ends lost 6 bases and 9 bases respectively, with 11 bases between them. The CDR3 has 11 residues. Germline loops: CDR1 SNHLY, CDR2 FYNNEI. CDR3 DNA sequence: TGTGCCAGCAGGGAGGAAAGAAGCTACACCTTC. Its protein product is CASREERSYTF.

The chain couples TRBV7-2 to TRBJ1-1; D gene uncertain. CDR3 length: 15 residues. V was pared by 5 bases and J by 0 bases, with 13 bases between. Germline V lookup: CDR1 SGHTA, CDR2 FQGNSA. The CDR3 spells CASSAPQILNTEAFF. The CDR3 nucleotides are TGTGCCAGCAGCGCCCCTCAGATCTTGAACACTGAAGCTTTCTTT.

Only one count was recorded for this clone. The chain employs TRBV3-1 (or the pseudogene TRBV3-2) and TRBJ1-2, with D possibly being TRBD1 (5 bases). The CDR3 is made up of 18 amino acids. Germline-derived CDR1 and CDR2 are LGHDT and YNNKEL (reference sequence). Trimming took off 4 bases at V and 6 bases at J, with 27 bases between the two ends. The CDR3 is CASSPNIPLRGNRDGYTF. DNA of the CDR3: TGTGCCAGCAGCCCCAACATCCCTCTCCGGGGGAATCGCGATGGCTACACCTTC.

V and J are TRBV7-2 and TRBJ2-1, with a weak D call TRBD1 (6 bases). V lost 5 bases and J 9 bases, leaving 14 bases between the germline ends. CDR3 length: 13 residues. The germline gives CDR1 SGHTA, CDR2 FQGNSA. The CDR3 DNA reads TGTGCCAGCAGCCCCCAACAGGGTTTTGAGCAGTTCTTC. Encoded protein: CASSPQQGFEQFF. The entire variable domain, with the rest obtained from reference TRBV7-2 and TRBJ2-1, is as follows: GAGVSQSPSNKVTEKGKDVELRCDPISGHTALYWYRQSLGQGLEFLIYFQGNSAPDKSGLPSDRFSAERTGGSVSTLTIQRTQQEDSAVYLCASSPQQGFEQFFGPGTRLTVL.

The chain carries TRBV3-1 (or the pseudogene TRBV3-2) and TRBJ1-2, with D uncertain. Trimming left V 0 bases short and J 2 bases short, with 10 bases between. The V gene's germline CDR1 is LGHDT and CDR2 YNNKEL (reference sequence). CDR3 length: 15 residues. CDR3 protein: CASSQEGGGNYGYTF. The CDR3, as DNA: TGTGCCAGCAGCCAAGAAGGAGGAGGGAACTATGGCTACACCTTC.

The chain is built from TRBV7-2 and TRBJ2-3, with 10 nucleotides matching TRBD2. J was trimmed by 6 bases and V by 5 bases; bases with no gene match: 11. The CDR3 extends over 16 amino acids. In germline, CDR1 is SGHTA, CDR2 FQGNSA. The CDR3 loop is CASSPRLAGAMDTQYF. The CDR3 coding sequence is TGTGCCAGCAGCCCCCGCCTAGCGGGAGCCATGGATACGCAGTATTTT.

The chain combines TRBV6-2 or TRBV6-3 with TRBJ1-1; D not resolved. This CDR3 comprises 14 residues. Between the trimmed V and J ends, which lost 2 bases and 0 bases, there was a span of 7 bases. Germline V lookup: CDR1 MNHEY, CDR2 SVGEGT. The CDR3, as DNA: TGTGCCAGCAGTTACCGCAACATGAACACTGAAGCTTTCTTT. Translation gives CASSYRNMNTEAFF.

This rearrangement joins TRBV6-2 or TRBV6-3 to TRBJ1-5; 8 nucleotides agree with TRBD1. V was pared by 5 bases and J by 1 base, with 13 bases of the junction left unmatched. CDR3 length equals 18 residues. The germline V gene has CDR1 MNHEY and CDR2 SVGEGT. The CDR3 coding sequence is TGTGCCAGCAGTCACACCCGAGGACAGGGTAGAAGCAATCAGCCCCAGCATTTT. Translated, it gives CASSHTRGQGRSNQPQHF.

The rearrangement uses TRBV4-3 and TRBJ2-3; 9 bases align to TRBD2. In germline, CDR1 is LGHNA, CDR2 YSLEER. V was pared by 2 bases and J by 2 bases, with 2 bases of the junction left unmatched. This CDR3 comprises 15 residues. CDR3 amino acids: CASSQLAGVTDTQYF. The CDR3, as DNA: TGCGCCAGCAGCCAATTAGCGGGGGTCACAGATACGCAGTATTTT.

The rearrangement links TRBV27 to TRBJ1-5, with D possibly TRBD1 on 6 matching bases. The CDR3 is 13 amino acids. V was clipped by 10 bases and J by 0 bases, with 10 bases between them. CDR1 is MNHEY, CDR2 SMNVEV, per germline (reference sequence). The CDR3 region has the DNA TGTGCCATCCGGACAGCTAGCAATCAGCCCCAGCATTTT. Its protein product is CAIRTASNQPQHF.

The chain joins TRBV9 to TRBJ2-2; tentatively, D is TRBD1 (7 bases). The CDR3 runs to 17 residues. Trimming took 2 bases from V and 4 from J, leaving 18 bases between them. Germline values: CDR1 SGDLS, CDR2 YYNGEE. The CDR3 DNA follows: TGTGCCAGCAGCGTCGGACAGGCCGTGCGGGGCACCGGGGAGCTGTTTTTT. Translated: CASSVGQAVRGTGELFF.

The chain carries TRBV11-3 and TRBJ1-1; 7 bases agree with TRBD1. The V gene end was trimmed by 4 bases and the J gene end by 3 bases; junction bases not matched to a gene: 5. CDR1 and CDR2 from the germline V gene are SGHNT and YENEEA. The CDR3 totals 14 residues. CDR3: CASSSRTGHTEAFF. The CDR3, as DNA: TGTGCCAGCAGCTCCAGGACAGGACACACTGAAGCTTTCTTT.

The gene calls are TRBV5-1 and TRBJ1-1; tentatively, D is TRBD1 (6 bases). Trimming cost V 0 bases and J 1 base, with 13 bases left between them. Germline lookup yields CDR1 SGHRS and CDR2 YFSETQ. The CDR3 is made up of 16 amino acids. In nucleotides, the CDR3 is TGCGCCAGCAGCTTGGCGGCCAGGGGAAAGAACACTGAAGCTTTCTTT. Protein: CASSLAARGKNTEAFF.

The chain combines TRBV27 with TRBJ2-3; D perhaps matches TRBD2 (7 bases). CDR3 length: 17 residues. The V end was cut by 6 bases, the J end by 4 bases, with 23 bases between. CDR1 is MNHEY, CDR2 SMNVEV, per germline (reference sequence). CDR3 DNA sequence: TGTGCCAGCAGGAGAGGGGGGGGGAGCAACGCCCCAGATACGCAGTATTTT. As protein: CASRRGGGSNAPDTQYF.

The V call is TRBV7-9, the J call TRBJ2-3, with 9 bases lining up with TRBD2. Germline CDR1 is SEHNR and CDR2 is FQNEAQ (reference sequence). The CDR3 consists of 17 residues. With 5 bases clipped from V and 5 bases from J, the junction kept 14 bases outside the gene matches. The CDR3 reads CASSPRGGGAVLDTQYF. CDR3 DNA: TGTGCCAGCAGCCCGCGCGGCGGGGGGGCCGTTTTAGATACGCAGTATTTT.

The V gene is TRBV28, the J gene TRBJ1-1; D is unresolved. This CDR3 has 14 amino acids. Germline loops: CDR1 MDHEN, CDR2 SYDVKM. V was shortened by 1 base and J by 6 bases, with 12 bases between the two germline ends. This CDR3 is CASSLFRVAPEAFF. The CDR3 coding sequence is TGTGCCAGCAGTTTATTCCGGGTTGCCCCTGAAGCTTTCTTT.

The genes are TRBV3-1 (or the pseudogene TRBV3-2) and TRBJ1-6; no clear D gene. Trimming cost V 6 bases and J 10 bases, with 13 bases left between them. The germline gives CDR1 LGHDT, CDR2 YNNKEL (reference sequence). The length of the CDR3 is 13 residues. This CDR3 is CASSPYERSPLHF. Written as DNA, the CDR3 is TGTGCCAGCAGTCCCTACGAACGGTCACCCCTCCACTTT.

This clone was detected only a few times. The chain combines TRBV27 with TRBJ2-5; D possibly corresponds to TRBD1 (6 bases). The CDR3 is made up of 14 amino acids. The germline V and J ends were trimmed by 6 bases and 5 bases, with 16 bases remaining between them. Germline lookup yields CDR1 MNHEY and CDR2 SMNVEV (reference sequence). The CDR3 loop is CASSNRDRGETQYF. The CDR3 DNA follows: TGTGCCAGCAGCAACAGGGATAGAGGGGAGACCCAGTACTTC.